This T cell receptor beta chain was identified in a study of T-cell reconstitution after alpha-beta-depleted transplantation in children. To note about this clonotype: Its antigen remains unidentified.

Preparing the TCRbeta library involved the use of unique molecular identifiers. TCRdb reanalysed the PCR reads using MiXCR and keeps one entry per CDR3 protein. This table holds 81,000 or so distinct CDR3 sequences, less than 20% found once. General observations from the study: Two months or so post-transplant, alpha-beta T cells reportedly derived from several hundred expanded graft clones.

The CDR3 length is 14 residues. Unmatched junction bases numbered 6, after V lost 4 bases and J lost 3 bases. In germline, CDR1 is SGHRS, CDR2 YFSETQ. The chain joins TRBV5-1 to TRBJ2-5; TRBD1 aligns across 7 bases. This sequence originates from a male patient aged 2-15 years who had a stem cell transplant for acute lymphoblastic leukemia, so the T cells may come from the graft donor. Source: PBMCs, mostly from graft donor cells, taken 180 days after TCRalphabeta/CD19-depleted stem cell transplant. The CDR3 sequence: CASSMGQKKETQYF. Here the CDR3 DNA reads TGCGCCAGCAGCATGGGACAGAAAAAAGAGACCCAGTACTTC.